Listed below are T cell receptor beta chains from one sample, sequenced in a study of cytomegalovirus exposure and HLA in healthy donors. Sequencing was performed with immunoSEQ multiplex PCR; in TCRdb, only in-frame clones are kept and a portion is missing. The profile shows more than 95,000 clones, about 87% of them singletons. The specimen sequenced was PBMCs. The receptors come from a man younger than 35 in good health and CMV-seronegative. Each CDR3 is given with its conserved first and last residue. A D gene is named only where the DNA matches it firmly. For some rows the clone size is stated as once, few or many, or as a class when expanded; others skip it.

v_call,clone_size,d_call,j_call,cdr3_aa,cdr3_nt
TRBV2,NA,NA,TRBJ1-1,CASSYTGPEAFF,TGTGCCAGCAGCTACACAGGGCCTGAAGCTTTCTTT
TRBV15,NA,TRBD1,TRBJ2-7,CATSREGTGLKTYF,TGTGCCACCAGCAGAGAGGGGACAGGGCTTAAGACGTACTTC
TRBV4-2,NA,NA,TRBJ2-2,CASSRTQSTLNTGELFF,TGTGCCAGCAGCCGGACTCAGTCCACTCTGAACACCGGGGAGCTGTTTTTT
TRBV4-1,NA,NA,TRBJ1-1,CASSQPTDKNTEAFF,TGCGCCAGCAGCCAACCTACTGACAAGAACACTGAAGCTTTCTTT
TRBV4-1,NA,NA,TRBJ1-1,CASRGGRGWDTEAFF,TGCGCCAGCAGAGGGGGAAGGGGTTGGGACACTGAAGCTTTCTTT
TRBV11-3,NA,TRBD2,TRBJ2-5,CASQRGQETQYF,TGTGCCAGCCAGCGGGGCCAAGAGACCCAGTACTTC
TRBV15,NA,NA,TRBJ1-5,CATSRDKTGRPQHF,TGTGCCACCAGCAGAGACAAAACAGGTCGGCCCCAGCATTTT
TRBV10-3,NA,NA,TRBJ1-2,CAITEHENYGYTF,TGTGCCATCACCGAACATGAAAACTATGGCTACACCTTC
TRBV29-1,NA,TRBD1,TRBJ2-1,CSAPGQLASEQFF,TGCAGCGCCCCGGGACAGTTAGCATCTGAGCAGTTCTTC
TRBV7-2,NA,NA,TRBJ1-1,CASSLWQGKYTEAFF,TGTGCCAGCAGCTTATGGCAGGGGAAGTACACTGAAGCTTTCTTT
TRBV6-5,NA,TRBD1,TRBJ1-4,CASRQTGGREKLFF,TGTGCCAGCAGGCAGACAGGGGGTCGAGAAAAACTGTTTTTT
TRBV11-2,NA,TRBD1,TRBJ2-3,CASSLRTGGADTQYF,TGTGCCAGCAGCCTCCGGACAGGGGGCGCAGATACGCAGTATTTT
TRBV6-6,NA,NA,TRBJ1-1,CASSYREMNTEAFF,TGTGCCAGCAGTTACAGGGAGATGAACACTGAAGCTTTCTTT
TRBV4-1,NA,TRBD1,TRBJ2-3,CASSQEAGQGVTDTQYF,TGCGCCAGCAGCCAAGAAGCGGGACAGGGAGTGACAGATACGCAGTATTTT
TRBV2,NA,TRBD1,TRBJ2-3,CASSERTGDLPDTQYF,TGTGCCAGCAGTGAAAGAACAGGGGATCTCCCAGATACGCAGTATTTT
TRBV25-1,NA,NA,TRBJ1-3,CASSEPGGNTIYF,TGTGCCAGCAGTGAACCGGGAGGAAACACCATATATTTT
TRBV28,once,TRBD2,TRBJ2-7,CASSLAGGPYEQYF,TGTGCCAGCAGCTTAGCGGGAGGGCCTTACGAGCAGTACTTC
TRBV19,once,NA,TRBJ1-2,CASFSQGFNYGYTF,TGTGCCAGTTTTTCCCAGGGGTTTAACTATGGCTACACCTTC
TRBV27,few,NA,TRBJ2-2,CASSFETVNTGELFF,TGTGCCAGCAGTTTCGAGACTGTGAACACCGGGGAGCTGTTTTTT
TRBV5-1,NA,NA,TRBJ2-7,CASSWASASYEQYF,TGCGCCAGCAGCTGGGCTAGCGCATCCTACGAGCAGTACTTC
TRBV7-8,NA,TRBD2,TRBJ2-2,CASSFLAENTGELFF,TGTGCCAGCAGCTTTCTAGCGGAAAACACCGGGGAGCTGTTTTTT
TRBV5-1,NA,NA,TRBJ1-2,CASSLGLSNYGYTF,TGCGCCAGCAGCCTGGGGCTCAGTAACTATGGCTACACCTTC
TRBV6-5,NA,NA,TRBJ2-7,CASSYSSIQSRDEQYF,TGTGCCAGCAGTTACTCCAGCATCCAATCCAGGGACGAGCAGTACTTC
TRBV19,once,NA,TRBJ1-5,CASTWGGYSNQPQHF,TGTGCCAGTACTTGGGGAGGCTATAGCAATCAGCCCCAGCATTTT
TRBV28,NA,NA,TRBJ2-7,CASSYTGPYEQYF,TGTGCCAGCAGTTATACAGGACCCTACGAGCAGTACTTC
TRBV28,NA,NA,TRBJ1-2,CASSFPRQNYGYTF,TGTGCCAGCAGTTTCCCCAGGCAGAACTATGGCTACACCTTC
TRBV28,NA,NA,TRBJ1-5,CASSFSGQGYQPQHF,NA
TRBV5-1,NA,NA,TRBJ2-1,CASSLQEGEQFF,TGCGCCAGCAGCTTGCAGGAGGGTGAGCAGTTCTTC
TRBV28,NA,TRBD2,TRBJ2-3,CASSPLAGAGTDTQYF,TGTGCCAGCAGTCCCCTAGCGGGGGCCGGCACAGATACGCAGTATTTT
TRBV4-3,NA,TRBD1,TRBJ1-2,CASSPSGQDYGYTF,TGCGCCAGCAGCCCCTCAGGACAGGACTATGGCTACACCTTC
TRBV4-1,NA,NA,TRBJ1-1,CASSQGYVGVLDTEAFF,TGCGCCAGCAGCCAAGGATATGTCGGGGTTTTAGACACTGAAGCTTTCTTT
TRBV27,NA,TRBD2,TRBJ2-1,CASSLTSGINEQFF,TGTGCCAGCAGTCTTACTAGCGGAATCAATGAGCAGTTCTTC
TRBV19,NA,TRBD1,TRBJ1-3,CASRRTGDSGNTIYF,TGTGCCAGTAGGCGGACAGGTGACTCTGGAAACACCATATATTTT
TRBV28,NA,NA,TRBJ1-2,CASSLVTGKFYGYTF,TGTGCCAGCAGTTTAGTCACAGGGAAGTTCTATGGCTACACCTTC
TRBV2,NA,NA,TRBJ2-3,CASSELRTDTQYF,TGTGCCAGCAGTGAACTTCGCACAGATACGCAGTATTTT
TRBV11-2,NA,TRBD2,TRBJ2-1,CASSKTSGGSIPHNEQFF,TGTGCCAGCAGCAAGACTAGCGGGGGGTCGATCCCCCACAATGAGCAGTTCTTC
TRBV4-1,NA,NA,TRBJ2-3,CASSQEGGYTDTQYF,TGCGCCAGCAGCCAAGAGGGGGGATACACAGATACGCAGTATTTT
TRBV5-6,NA,NA,TRBJ1-3,CASTLGEGSGNTIYF,TGTGCCAGCACCTTGGGCGAGGGCTCTGGAAACACCATATATTTT
TRBV4-3,NA,TRBD1,TRBJ1-1,CASSPGQGLVDTEAFF,TGCGCCAGCAGCCCAGGACAGGGCCTGGTTGACACTGAAGCTTTCTTT
TRBV15,NA,TRBD1,TRBJ1-2,CATSRLINTGQTYGYTF,TGTGCCACCAGCAGATTAATAAACACGGGACAGACCTATGGCTACACCTTC
TRBV6-6,NA,NA,TRBJ2-7,CATKTPTYEQYF,TGTGCCACCAAGACACCTACCTACGAGCAGTACTTC
TRBV21-1,NA,NA,TRBJ1-2,CASSSNRGRILWGYTF,TGTGCCAGCAGTTCGAACAGGGGGCGCATCCTTTGGGGCTACACCTTC
TRBV11-2,NA,TRBD2,TRBJ2-1,CASSTRTSGRPNEQFF,TGTGCCAGCAGCACCCGGACTAGCGGGAGACCCAATGAGCAGTTCTTC
TRBV5-4,NA,TRBD1,TRBJ1-1,CASSLDRGVNTEAFF,TGTGCCAGCAGCTTGGACAGGGGGGTGAACACTGAAGCTTTCTTT
TRBV28,NA,NA,TRBJ2-5,CASSLTNQETQYF,TGTGCCAGCAGTCTAACGAACCAAGAGACCCAGTACTTC
TRBV11-3,NA,TRBD1,TRBJ2-1,CASSWGDRGSYNEQFF,TGTGCCAGCAGCTGGGGGGACAGGGGTTCCTACAATGAGCAGTTCTTC
TRBV30,NA,TRBD1,TRBJ1-2,CAWTEGQGDYGYTF,TGTGCCTGGACAGAGGGACAGGGCGACTATGGCTACACCTTC
TRBV6-6,NA,NA,TRBJ2-7,CASSYSGGFTYEQYF,TGTGCCAGCAGTTACTCGGGGGGATTTACCTACGAGCAGTACTTC
TRBV4-2,medium-sized,TRBD1,TRBJ2-5,CASSQARDSNVVTQYF,TGTGCCAGCAGCCAAGCCCGGGACAGTAATGTTGTGACCCAGTACTTC
TRBV19,NA,NA,TRBJ1-2,CASSLVAETYGYTF,TGTGCCAGTAGTCTCGTGGCCGAGACTTATGGCTACACCTTC
TRBV5-1,NA,NA,TRBJ2-3,CASSLGLAANTDTQYF,TGCGCCAGCAGCTTGGGGTTAGCGGCAAACACAGATACGCAGTATTTT
TRBV5-1,NA,NA,TRBJ1-1,CASSSPRGATEAFF,TGCGCCAGCAGCTCCCCCCGGGGGGCAACTGAAGCTTTCTTT
TRBV7-9,few,NA,TRBJ1-2,CASSLVRDDYGYTF,TGTGCCAGCAGCTTAGTCCGGGATGACTATGGCTACACCTTC
TRBV10-3,NA,NA,TRBJ2-1,CAHKHESYNEQFF,TGTGCCCACAAACATGAATCCTACAATGAGCAGTTCTTC
TRBV13,NA,NA,TRBJ1-1,CASSFGENTEAFF,TGTGCCAGCAGCTTCGGGGAGAACACTGAAGCTTTCTTT
TRBV6-1,NA,NA,TRBJ1-3,CASSEGRLNTIYF,TGTGCCAGCAGTGAAGGCAGACTGAACACCATATATTTT